This entry features one T cell receptor beta chain sequence. There is no known antigen for this receptor. Qualities for individual bases were not recorded, and no much larger clone is one base off. The immunoSEQ Assay was the method used to sequence TCRbeta CDR3 regions. After extraction, genomic DNA underwent amplification by bias-controlled multiplex PCR, followed by high-throughput sequencing. The paper's processing steps were these. To quantify the absolute abundance of every unique TCRbeta CDR3 region, sequences were collapsed and filtered. T cell fraction was estimated by normalization of TCRbeta template counts to usable DNA, with usable DNA being measured through amplification of reference genes present in all nucleated cells. Repertoire TCRs were annotated as SARS-CoV-2-specific by exact matching of V gene, CDR3 amino acid sequence and J gene to a known reactive TCR set. MIRA supplied the reference SARS-CoV-2 TCR set, which was filtered for enrichment in COVID-19-positive ImmuneCODE repertoires so that public or cross-reactive TCRs were removed. Using the MIRA antigens, annotated TCRs were further analysed by specific ORF or by position within an ORF. Depth was the summed frequency of annotated unique rearrangements, while breadth was defined as annotated unique rearrangements over total unique productive rearrangements. Group comparisons of TCR breadth used two-sided Wilcoxon rank-sum tests. TCRdb stores this immuneACCESS table with in-frame sequences only. Part of the clones is absent; in the studies checked, under half of the shortfall reflects unresolved V genes, and no reason is known for the rest. V and J calls and clone size are those listed in that table; D and trimming were worked out from the DNA. For this sample there are 360,000 or so clones; around 86% appear just once. The top ten clones comprise 3.4% of the sample.

Compared with germline, V lacks 6 bases and J lacks 2 bases; bases without a gene match: 7. From cysteine to phenylalanine, the CDR3 is 14 amino acids long. The kept DNA is CDR3 alone, 42 bases in frame from the first base. CDR1 and CDR2, looked up from the germline V gene (reference sequence), are LNHDA and SQIVND. This specimen belongs to a study of Ad26.COV2.S vaccination and SARS-CoV-2 variants (dated by TCRdb to about 2021). For the study in its entirety: Donors in the vaccine arm were drawn from COV1001, a phase I-IIa trial of Ad26.COV2.S in healthy adults that was multicentre, randomized, double-blind and placebo-controlled. Ad26.COV2.S was administered intramuscularly at 5 x 10^10 or 1 x 10^11 viral particles, either as a single shot or as two shots given 56 days apart. TCRbeta repertoire sequencing was used to assess the specificity and breadth of SARS-CoV-2-reactive T cell receptors after Ad26.COV2.S vaccination. A total of roughly 30 samples were included in the TCR-sequenced set, comprising roughly 20 Ad26.COV2.S vaccine recipients, 5 placebo recipients and 8 SARS-CoV-2 convalescent individuals. Trial participants were randomized into five groups of five, in which low-dose or high-dose Ad26.COV2.S was given once or twice, or placebo was given on both occasions. Investigators did not know the trial group allocation while performing experiments and assessing outcomes. Overall study outcomes, separate from this receptor: According to the authors, total T cell responses may have been underestimated by the TCR breadth and depth analyses. Non-spike TCR breadth was comparable between vaccine and placebo recipients, consistent with the vaccine containing only spike. After vaccination, spike-specific CD8+ and CD4+ T cell responses were reported to show substantial breadth. Compared with placebo recipients, Ad26.COV2.S recipients showed higher spike-specific TCR breadth (P = 0.0014). Comparing responses between vaccine doses or regimens was not something the study was powered to do.

In light of the paper, this sample's treatment or condition label describes: around 19 received Ad26.COV2.S at low or high dose, single or two shots; several received placebo; per-sample allocation not given. Repertoires of vaccine and placebo recipients were sequenced from samples collected on day 63 after the first injection. In Cohort 1b, 20 to 25 adults aged 18-55 years were enrolled at a single site in Boston, USA, between 29 July and 7 August 2020. Ad26.COV2.S was a replication-incompetent adenovirus type 26 vector expressing a prefusion-stabilized SARS-CoV-2 spike protein from the original Wuhan strain.

This TCR was recovered from a person between 18 and 60 years old who received the Ad26.COV2.S COVID-19 vaccine or a placebo. Sequencing was performed on peripheral blood, taken in a trial of Ad26.COV2.S vaccine versus placebo. The V and J segments used are TRBV19 and TRBJ2-7, with 7 bases matching TRBD1. The bases are TGTGCCAGTAGCAATGGACAGGCCGCCTACGAGCAGTACTTC. Its coded protein is CASSNGQAAYEQYF.